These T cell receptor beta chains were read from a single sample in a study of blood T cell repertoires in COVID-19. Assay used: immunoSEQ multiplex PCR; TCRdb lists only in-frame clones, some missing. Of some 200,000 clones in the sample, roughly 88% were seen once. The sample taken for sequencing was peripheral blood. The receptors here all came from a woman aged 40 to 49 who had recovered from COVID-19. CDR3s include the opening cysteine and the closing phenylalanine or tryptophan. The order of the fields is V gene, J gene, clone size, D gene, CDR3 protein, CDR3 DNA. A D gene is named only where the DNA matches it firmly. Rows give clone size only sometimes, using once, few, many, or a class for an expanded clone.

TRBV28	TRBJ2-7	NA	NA	CASRPQGLYEQYF	TGTGCCAGCAGGCCACAGGGTTTGTACGAGCAGTACTTC
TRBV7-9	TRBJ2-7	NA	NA	CASSLSRPDRSYEQYF	TGTGCCAGCAGCTTAAGCCGGCCAGACAGATCCTACGAGCAGTACTTC
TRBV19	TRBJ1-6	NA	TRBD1	CASSTRTGGNNSPLHF	TGTGCCAGTAGTACAAGGACAGGGGGCAATAATTCACCCCTCCACTTT
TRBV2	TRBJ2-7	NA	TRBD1	CASSDGDRGLYEQYF	TGTGCCAGCAGTGATGGGGACAGGGGGTTATACGAGCAGTACTTC
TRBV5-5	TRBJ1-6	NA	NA	CASSRIGAGNSPLHF	TGTGCCAGCAGTCGGATCGGGGCGGGAAATTCACCCCTCCACTTT
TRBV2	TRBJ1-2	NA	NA	CASSEGSRYGYTF	TGTGCCAGCAGTGAAGGGAGCCGCTATGGCTACACCTTC
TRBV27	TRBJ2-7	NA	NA	CASSHSSGNEQYF	TGTGCCAGCAGTCACTCCTCCGGGAACGAGCAGTACTTC
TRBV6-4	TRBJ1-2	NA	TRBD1	CASSRTGEYGYTF	TGTGCCAGCAGTCGGACAGGGGAATATGGCTACACCTTC
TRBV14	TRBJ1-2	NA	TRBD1	CASSLTGQRYTF	TGTGCCAGCAGTCTGACAGGGCAAAGATACACCTTC
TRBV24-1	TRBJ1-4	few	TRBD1	CATSDFGDRAFEGPGEKLFF	TGTGCCACCAGTGATTTTGGGGACAGGGCATTTGAGGGGCCTGGGGAAAAACTGTTTTTT
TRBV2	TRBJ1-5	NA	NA	CASSEGQPPEQPQHF	TGTGCCAGCAGTGAAGGACAGCCTCCTGAGCAGCCCCAGCATTTT
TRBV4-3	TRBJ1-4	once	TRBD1	CASSQDLVRGAANEKLFF	TGCGCCAGCAGCCAAGATCTGGTCAGGGGGGCTGCTAATGAAAAACTGTTTTTT
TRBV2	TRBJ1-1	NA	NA	CASSEQGLMNTEAFF	TGTGCCAGCAGTGAACAGGGCCTGATGAACACTGAAGCTTTCTTT
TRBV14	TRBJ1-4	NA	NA	CASSRDILDEKLFF	TGTGCCAGCAGCCGGGACATACTAGATGAAAAACTGTTTTTT
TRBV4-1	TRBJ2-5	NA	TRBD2	CASSQGRGGEETQYF	TGCGCCAGCAGCCAAGGGCGGGGGGGAGAAGAGACCCAGTACTTC
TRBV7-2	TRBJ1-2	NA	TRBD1	CASSSPGQTLFVGGYTF	TGTGCCAGCAGCTCCCCGGGACAGACTCTATTCGTCGGTGGCTACACCTTC
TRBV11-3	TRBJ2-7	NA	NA	CASSLDPGAYEQYF	TGTGCCAGCAGCTTAGACCCGGGAGCCTACGAGCAGTACTTC
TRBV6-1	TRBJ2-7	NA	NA	CASSEEWQNYEQYF	TGTGCCAGCAGTGAAGAGTGGCAAAACTACGAGCAGTACTTC
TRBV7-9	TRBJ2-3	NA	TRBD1	CASSPQGAALTDTQYF	TGTGCCAGCAGCCCCCAGGGGGCAGCCCTGACAGATACGCAGTATTTT
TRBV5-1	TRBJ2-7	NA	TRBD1	CASSWGQGVSYEQYF	TGCGCCAGCAGCTGGGGACAGGGGGTCTCCTACGAGCAGTACTTC
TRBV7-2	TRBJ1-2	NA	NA	CASSYDRNYGYTF	TGTGCCAGCAGTTATGACAGGAACTATGGCTACACCTTC
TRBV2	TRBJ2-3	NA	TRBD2	CASSPTSGGADTQYF	TGTGCCAGCAGCCCGACTAGCGGGGGGGCGGATACGCAGTATTTT
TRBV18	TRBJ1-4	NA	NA	CASSPAVATNEKLFF	TGTGCCAGCTCACCCGCAGTTGCAACTAATGAAAAACTGTTTTTT
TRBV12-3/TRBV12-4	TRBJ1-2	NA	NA	CASGEYRADGYTF	TGTGCCAGCGGGGAGTATCGGGCCGATGGCTACACCTTC
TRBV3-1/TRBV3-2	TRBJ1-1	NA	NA	CASSQGIGRGNTEAFF	TGTGCCAGCAGCCAAGGGATAGGCAGGGGGAACACTGAAGCTTTCTTT
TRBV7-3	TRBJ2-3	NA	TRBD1	CASSSPETGDFTDTQYF	TGTGCCAGCAGCTCCCCCGAGACAGGGGACTTCACAGATACGCAGTATTTT
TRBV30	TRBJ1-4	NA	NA	CAWGPGLTNEKLFF	TGTGCCTGGGGACCGGGACTGACTAATGAAAAACTGTTTTTT
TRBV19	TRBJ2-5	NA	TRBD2	CASSKPSGGQETQYF	TGTGCCAGTAGTAAGCCTAGCGGGGGACAAGAGACCCAGTACTTC
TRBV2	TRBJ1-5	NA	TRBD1	CASTGTGEFEPQHF	TGTGCCAGCACGGGGACAGGGGAATTCGAGCCCCAGCATTTT
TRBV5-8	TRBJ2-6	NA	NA	CASSLHRIGIEPGANVLTF	TGTGCCAGCAGCTTGCACAGGATCGGCATTGAACCTGGGGCCAACGTCCTGACTTTC
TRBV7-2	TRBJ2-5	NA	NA	CASSRVITETQYF	TGTGCCAGCAGCCGCGTGATTACGGAGACCCAGTACTTC
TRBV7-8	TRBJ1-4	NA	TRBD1	CASSSRTGGDEKLFF	TGTGCCAGCAGCTCCCGGACAGGGGGCGATGAAAAACTGTTTTTT
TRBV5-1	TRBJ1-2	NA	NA	CASSFSGQANYGYTF	TGCGCCAGCAGCTTTTCAGGGCAGGCTAACTATGGCTACACCTTC
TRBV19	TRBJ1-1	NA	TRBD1	CASSISLGQGRKENTEAFF	TGTGCCAGTAGTATAAGTTTGGGACAGGGGAGAAAAGAGAACACTGAAGCTTTCTTT
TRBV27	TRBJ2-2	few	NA	CASSPLSERTGELFF	TGTGCCAGCAGTCCCCTCTCGGAGCGAACCGGGGAGCTGTTTTTT